Presented here are 10 T cell receptor beta chains from one specimen sequenced in a study of blood T cells in healthy people across ages. A second PCR, run for roughly 7 to 11 cycles, used a sample-barcoded 5' primer plus a J-beta primer mix. TCRdb redid the calling of the 5' RACE reads with MiXCR, one entry per CDR3 protein. The table records more than 800,000 distinct CDR3 sequences, roughly 26% of them present only once. The specimen sequenced was blood. The receptors were sampled from an elderly woman in good health.

In this sample, this clonotype turned up a few times. The junction departs from the called germline gene at one end, perhaps through a read error. V gene TRBV18 combines with J gene TRBJ1-2; D not certain. The CDR3 spans 16 residues. Germline assignment: CDR1 KGHSH and CDR2 LQKENI. The CDR3 bases are TGTGCCAGCTCTCCACAATCAGGAGTAGTTGACTATGGCTACACCTTC. Translation: CASSPQSGVVDYGYTF. Filled out from reference TRBV18 and TRBJ1-2, the complete variable domain reads NAGVMQNPRHLVRRRGQEARLRCSPMKGHSHVYWYRQLPEEGLKFMVYLQKENIIDESGMPKERFSAEFPKEGPSILRIQQVVRGDSAAYFCASSPQSGVVDYGYTFGSGTRLTVV.

CDR3 nucleotides: TGTGCCACCAGTGTCCGGACTAGCGGTATCACAGATACGCAGTACTTC. It yields the protein CATSVRTSGITDTQYF. The chain carries TRBV24-1 and TRBJ2-5; 10 positions match TRBD2. The CDR3 is 16 residues long. Unmatched junction bases numbered 16, after V lost 5 bases and J lost 11 bases. Germline V gene sequence: CDR1 KGHDR, CDR2 SFDVKD.

The DNA of the CDR3 is TGTGCCAGCAATGCGACAGCCCAAGAGACCCAGTTCTTC. It specifies CASNATAQETQFF. V and J are TRBV3-1 and TRBJ2-1; D possibly corresponds to TRBD1 (5 bases). V lost 7 bases and J lost 13, with 20 bases in between. Germline-derived CDR1 and CDR2 are LGHDT and YNNKEL (reference sequence). The CDR3 length is 13 residues.

Many counts were recorded for this clonotype. V and J are TRBV20-1 and TRBJ1-5; TRBD1 aligns across 9 bases. V gave up 6 bases and J gave up 11 bases; unmatched junction bases: 8. Germline V lookup: CDR1 DFQATT, CDR2 SNEGSKA (reference sequence). The CDR3 totals 12 residues. The CDR3 protein is CSAKQGAKAQHF. For the CDR3, the DNA is TGCAGTGCCAAACAGGGGGCTAAGGCCCAGCATTTT.

The V call is TRBV11-2, the J call TRBJ1-4; D is unclear. V was pared by 4 bases and J by 7 bases, with 10 bases between. Germline V gene lookup returns CDR1 SGHAT and CDR2 FQNNGV. This CDR3 contains 13 residues. The CDR3 coding sequence is TGTGCCAGCAGCTCCCGGCCGGGTGAAAAACTGTTTTTT. It specifies CASSSRPGEKLFF.

The rearrangement uses TRBV7-6 and TRBJ1-4; D not certain. The V end was cut by 5 bases, the J end by 0 bases, with 13 bases between. This CDR3 contains 16 residues. Per the germline V gene, CDR1 is SGHVS and CDR2 is FNYEAQ. The CDR3 reads CASSTGLTTTNEKLFF. DNA for the CDR3: TGTGCCAGCAGCACGGGCCTGACTACAACTAATGAAAAACTGTTTTTT.

Concerning this clonotype: This sequence may be a read error, since a much larger clone differs from it by one base. The CDR3: CASSSGLGRKGETQYF. The CDR3 DNA sequence: TGTGCCAGCAGTTCCGGACTGGGCAGGAAGGGGGAGACCCAGTACTTC. The gene calls are TRBV28 and TRBJ2-5; either TRBD1 or TRBD2 may fit D (5 bases each). Germline assignment: CDR1 MDHEN and CDR2 SYDVKM. V was trimmed by 4 bases and J by 5 bases, leaving 20 bases between them. The CDR3 has 16 residues.

The rearrangement links TRBV10-1 to TRBJ1-1, with TRBD1 matching 9 bases. V lost 3 bases and J lost 4; bases outside the gene matches: 3. The CDR3 is made up of 14 amino acids. Germline CDR1 and CDR2: WNHNN and SYGVQD (reference sequence). The CDR3 loop reads CASSENRGLTEAFF. The CDR3 bases are TGCGCCAGCAGTGAAAACAGGGGGCTCACTGAAGCTTTCTTT.

This chain connects TRBV2 to TRBJ2-5; D is perhaps TRBD2 (6 bases). Per germline, CDR1 SNHLY and CDR2 FYNNEI. The V gene lost 5 bases and the J gene lost 2 bases, with 15 bases spanning the gap. This CDR3 is 15 amino acids long. The CDR3 DNA follows: TGTGCCAGCAGTTCTGACGGCGGAGGGCAAGAGACCCAGTACTTC. Amino acids: CASSSDGGGQETQYF.

V usage is TRBV6-2 or TRBV6-3 and J usage is TRBJ1-5; the D is unclear. The V gene lost 5 bases and the J gene lost 6 bases, with 11 bases spanning the gap. Germline V gene data show CDR1 as MNHEY and CDR2 as SVGEGT. The CDR3 spans 13 residues. The CDR3 sequence: CASSLLMVQPQHF. CDR3 nucleotide sequence: TGTGCCAGCAGTCTGCTCATGGTTCAGCCCCAGCATTTT.